This paragraph reports one TCR beta chain. Produced via immunoSEQ multiplex PCR; TCRdb's table is partial and in-frame only. The sample records 50,000 or so clones, 87% being singletons. The record originates from a study of OX40 agonist ivuxolimab in advanced cancers. The wider study: Intravenous ivuxolimab was administered to patients every 2 weeks at 0.01 to 10 mg/kg.

CDR1 and CDR2 from the germline V gene are SGHTA and FQGNSA. The germline V and J ends were trimmed by 1 base and 1 base, with 14 bases remaining between them. CDR3 length: 16 amino acids. The sequencing here drew on CD4+ or CD8+ T cells sorted from blood, taken in a trial of the OX40 agonist ivuxolimab. The chain links TRBV7-2 to TRBJ2-7, with D uncertain. The clonotype was recovered from an adult with an advanced solid tumor such as melanoma, head and neck, liver or kidney cancer. CDR3 amino acids: CASSLVVGTASYEQYF. The CDR3 DNA is TGTGCCAGCAGCTTAGTTGTGGGAACCGCGTCCTACGAGCAGTACTTC. Looking up the rest from reference TRBV7-2 and TRBJ2-7 gives the full variable domain: GAGVSQSPSNKVTEKGKDVELRCDPISGHTALYWYRQSLGQGLEFLIYFQGNSAPDKSGLPSDRFSAERTGGSVSTLTIQRTQQEDSAVYLCASSLVVGTASYEQYFGPGTRLTVT.